This T cell receptor beta chain was found in a study of T cells in Graves' hyperthyroidism and ophthalmopathy. Amplified TCR beta CDR3 regions derived from RNA transcripts. The TCR CDR3 was amplified in a first-round RT-PCR using the HTBI primer set. One entry per CDR3 protein results from TCRdb running MiXCR on the multiplex PCR reads. This sample yields some 370,000 distinct CDR3 sequences, of which more than 12% are seen a single time; 28% belongs to the top ten. This clonotype was seen ten or more times. The ends were cut back, 3 bases at V and 0 bases at J, with 14 bases in the middle. This CDR3 contains 16 residues. Germline assignment: CDR1 SEHNR and CDR2 FQNEAQ (reference sequence).

Material for sequencing was blood. The TCR originated in a man aged 45 to 65 with Graves' ophthalmopathy. V gene TRBV7-9 combines with J gene TRBJ2-5; D is possibly TRBD1 or TRBD2 (5 bases each). The CDR3 DNA follows: TGTGCCAGCAGCTTCCCGTGGGGGTTTAACCAAGAGACCCAGTACTTC. Residues: CASSFPWGFNQETQYF.